This TCR beta chain was observed in a study of cytomegalovirus exposure and HLA in healthy donors. Method: immunoSEQ multiplex PCR; TCRdb's copy keeps in-frame clones and lacks some. The sample carries around 150,000 clones, 88% recorded once. The CDR3 is 13 amino acids. Looked up from germline, CDR1 is MNHEY and CDR2 is SMNVEV (reference sequence). The gene calls are TRBV27 and TRBJ2-2, with D perhaps TRBD1 (5 bases). The sequence was collected from a man aged 18-30 years in good health and CMV-seronegative. Sequencing used PBMCs. The CDR3 nucleotides are TGTACGGCAGGGCGCAAGAACACCGGGGAGCTGTTTTTT. As protein: CTAGRKNTGELFF.